This TCR beta chain was obtained from a study of blood T cell repertoires in COVID-19. About the study: Sites across the United States, Italy and Spain contributed samples from acute and convalescent COVID-19. PBMCs, B-cell-depleted T cells, or T cells provided the cDNA or gDNA that made up the material.

In the study's own analysis: Estimation of nucleated cell counts was performed using reference gene primer amplification. TCRdb keeps only in-frame clones here, not all; method: immunoSEQ multiplex PCR. V, J and clone size are those of that table, while D and trimming were read from the DNA. The sample includes 100,000 to 130,000 clones, approximately 81% of them seen just once. Sample: peripheral blood. The receptor comes from a human donor in a cohort sampled during active COVID-19.

The CDR3 coding sequence is TGCGCCAGCCGCACCGACGGGAGTTGGGTGGCCGGGGAGCTGTTTTTT. Protein: CASRTDGSWVAGELFF. The chain joins TRBV5-1 to TRBJ2-2; possible D gene TRBD2, 6 bases. CDR1 is SGHRS, CDR2 YFSETQ, per germline. This CDR3 region has 16 residues. Trimming pared 7 bases from V and 6 bases from J, leaving 22 bases between.